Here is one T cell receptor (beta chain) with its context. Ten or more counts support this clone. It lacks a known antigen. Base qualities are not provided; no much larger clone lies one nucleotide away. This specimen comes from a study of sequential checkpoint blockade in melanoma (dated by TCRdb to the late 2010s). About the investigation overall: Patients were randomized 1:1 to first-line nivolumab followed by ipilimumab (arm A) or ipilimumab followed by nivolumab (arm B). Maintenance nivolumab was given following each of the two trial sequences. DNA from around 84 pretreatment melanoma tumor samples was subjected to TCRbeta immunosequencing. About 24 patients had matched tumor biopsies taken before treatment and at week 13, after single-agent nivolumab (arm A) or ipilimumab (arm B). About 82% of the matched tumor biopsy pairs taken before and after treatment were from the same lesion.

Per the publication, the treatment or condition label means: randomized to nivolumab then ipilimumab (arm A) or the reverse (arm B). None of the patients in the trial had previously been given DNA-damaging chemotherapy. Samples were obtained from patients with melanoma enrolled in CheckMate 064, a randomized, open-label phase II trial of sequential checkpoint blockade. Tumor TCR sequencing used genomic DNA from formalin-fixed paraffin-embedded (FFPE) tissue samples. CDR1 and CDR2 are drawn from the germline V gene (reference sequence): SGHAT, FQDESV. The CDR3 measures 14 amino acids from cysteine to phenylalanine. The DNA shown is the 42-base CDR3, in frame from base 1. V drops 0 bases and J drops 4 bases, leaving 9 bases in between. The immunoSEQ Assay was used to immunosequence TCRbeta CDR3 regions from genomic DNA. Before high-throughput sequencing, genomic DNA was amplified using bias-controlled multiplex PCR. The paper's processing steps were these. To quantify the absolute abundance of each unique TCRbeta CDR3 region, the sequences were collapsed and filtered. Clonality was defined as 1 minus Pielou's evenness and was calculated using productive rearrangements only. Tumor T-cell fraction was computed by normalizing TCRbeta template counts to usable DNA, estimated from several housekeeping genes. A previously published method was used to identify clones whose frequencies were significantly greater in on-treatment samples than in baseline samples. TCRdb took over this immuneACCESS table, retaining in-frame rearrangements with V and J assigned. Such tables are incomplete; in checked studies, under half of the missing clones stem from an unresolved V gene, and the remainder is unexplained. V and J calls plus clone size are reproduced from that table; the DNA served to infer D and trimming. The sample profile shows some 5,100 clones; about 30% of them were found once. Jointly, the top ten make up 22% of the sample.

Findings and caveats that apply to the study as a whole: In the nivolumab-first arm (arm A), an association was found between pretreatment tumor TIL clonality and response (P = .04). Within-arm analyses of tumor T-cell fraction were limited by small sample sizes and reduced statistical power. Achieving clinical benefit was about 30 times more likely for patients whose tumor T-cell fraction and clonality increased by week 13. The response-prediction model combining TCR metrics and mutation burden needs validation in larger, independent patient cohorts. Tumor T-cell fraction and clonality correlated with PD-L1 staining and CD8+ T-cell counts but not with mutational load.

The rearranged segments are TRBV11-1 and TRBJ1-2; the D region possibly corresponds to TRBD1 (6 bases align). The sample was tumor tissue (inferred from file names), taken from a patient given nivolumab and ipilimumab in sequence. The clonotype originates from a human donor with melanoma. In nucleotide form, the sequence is TGTGCCAGCAGCTTAGCCGGGACAACCTATGGCTACACCTTC. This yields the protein CASSLAGTTYGYTF.